The clone carrying this T cell receptor (beta chain) was observed once. Trimming took 6 bases from V and 6 from J; bases not matched to a gene: 2. Germline CDR1 and CDR2: LNHDA and SQIVND (reference sequence). The CDR3 is made up of 14 amino acids. The sample originates from a study of T cell changes during pregnancy in multiple sclerosis. TCRdb's table, derived via immunoSEQ multiplex PCR, lists solely in-frame clones and lacks some. This sample has more than 25,000 clones, with about 91% found just once. This clonotype was obtained from a female donor in good health, enrolled as a control in a pregnancy study. V and J are TRBV19 and TRBJ1-6, with TRBD1 identical over 10 bases. Sequenced material: peripheral blood, taken in the first trimester of pregnancy. The chain's CDR3 is CASSGTGANSPLHF. The CDR3 DNA reads as TGTGCCAGTAGCGGGACAGGGGCTAATTCACCCCTCCACTTT.